This T cell receptor beta chain was captured by sequencing in a study of cytomegalovirus exposure and HLA in healthy donors. About the research overall: Of all 400 or so donors who were genotyped, 75% to 85% belonged to the Caucasian-associated ancestry cluster.

PCR primers comprised 60 Vbeta and 13 Jbeta primers. Data came from immunoSEQ multiplex PCR; TCRdb stores just in-frame clones and leaves some out. This table holds approximately 160,000 clones, about two thirds found once. This clone was observed once. The antigen is not known. Unrecorded immune exposure was likely among donors, who were nominally healthy when sampled. The CDR3 consists of 14 residues. Trimming took 4 bases from V and 3 from J; bases not matched to a gene: 5. Per the germline V gene, CDR1 is MDHEN and CDR2 is SYDVKM. Overall study results and limits: Earlier results showed most TCR beta V segments being productive about 87% or about 30% of the time. Certain indistinguishable V segments, among them TRBV6-2 and TRBV6-3, were excluded.

The chain recombines TRBV28 with TRBJ1-2; 7 bases line up with TRBD1. Sequencing was done on a sample of PBMCs. The clonotype was recovered from a woman between 18 and 30 years old in good health and CMV-seropositive. CDR3 sequence reads: CASSSGTDYYGYTF. CDR3 nucleotides: TGTGCCAGCAGTTCTGGGACAGACTACTATGGCTACACCTTC.